The 5 T cell receptor beta chains below come from one sample, sequenced in a study of shared clonotypes between healthy human individuals. Repertoires were generated with immunoSEQ multiplex PCR, while TCRdb's copy carries only in-frame clones and drops some. The table has under 1,100,000 clones, around 82% seen once. The specimen sequenced was memory CD4+ T cells from PBMCs. Subset indicated: CD45RA-negative fraction. The receptors were gathered from a man younger than 35 in good health. Some clones in this sample may be carry-over from other donors' samples.

The DNA for the CDR3 is TGTGCCAGCAGTGAGCCGGGTGAAAAACTGTTTTTT. It codes for CASSEPGEKLFF. V usage is TRBV2 and J usage is TRBJ1-4, with D unclear. V was pared by 3 bases and J by 7 bases, with 6 bases between. CDR1 is SNHLY and CDR2 is FYNNEI in the germline V gene. The CDR3 loop spans 12 amino acids.

The chain combines TRBV7-2 with TRBJ1-1; 9 bases match TRBD1. This CDR3 is 16 amino acids long. Unmatched junction bases numbered 11, after V lost 5 bases and J lost 4 bases. The germline V gene encodes CDR1 SGHTA and CDR2 FQGNSA. The CDR3 nucleotides are TGTGCCAGCAGCGGCACAGGGGGCATATCTCGCACTGAAGCTTTCTTT. It yields the protein CASSGTGGISRTEAFF.

This chain joins TRBV18 and TRBJ2-5; TRBD2 is a possible D gene (6 bases). CDR1 and CDR2 (germline): KGHSH, LQKENI. The CDR3 is 17 residues long. V was cut by 3 bases and J by 5 bases, with 22 bases left in between. The CDR3: CASSPPNIGGSWETQYF. CDR3 DNA: TGTGCCAGCTCACCCCCAAACATCGGGGGTTCGTGGGAGACCCAGTACTTC.

This chain links TRBV2 with TRBJ2-6; TRBD1 matches 8 bases. The CDR3 consists of 17 residues. With V trimmed by 5 bases and J by 0 bases, 6 bases remained unmatched. Germline CDR1 SNHLY, CDR2 FYNNEI. The CDR3 DNA sequence: TGTGCCAGCAGTCATAGCACAGGGGGCTCTGGGGCCAACGTCCTGACTTTC. This gives the protein CASSHSTGGSGANVLTF.

This sequence joins TRBV7-7 and TRBJ2-5; 8 nucleotides align to TRBD1. The V and J ends lost 5 bases and 2 bases, in that order; junction bases with no gene match: 4. Germline CDR1 SSHAT, CDR2 FNYEAQ (reference sequence). The CDR3 length is 14 residues. The DNA for the CDR3 is TGTGCCAGCAGCCCCCGGACAGGGCAAGAGACCCAGTACTTC. Its translation: CASSPRTGQETQYF.